This T cell receptor beta chain derives from a study of cytomegalovirus exposure and HLA in healthy donors. Study results and limitations: Common viral pathogens seemed to be connected with several of the most significant clusters, according to a later analysis. With DRB1 most and HLA-C fewest, TCR association rates differed between HLA loci in a later analysis. Most TCR beta V segments were productive about 87% or about 30% of the time in an earlier analysis.

Both 60 Vbeta primers and 13 Jbeta primers went into the PCR. Sequencing was performed with immunoSEQ multiplex PCR; in TCRdb, only in-frame clones are kept and a portion is missing. The repertoire holds approximately 110,000 clones, with 74% as singletons. With respect to this clone: Its antigen is currently unknown.

The sample was PBMCs. The TCR was taken from a man aged 45-60 years in good health and CMV-seropositive.

The DNA for the CDR3 is TGCGCCAGCAGCTTGGCCGGGACTGACTACGAGCAGTACTTC. It encodes CASSLAGTDYEQYF. This rearrangement joins TRBV5-1 to TRBJ2-7; tentative D call: TRBD2 (6 bases). CDR3 length equals 14 residues. V dropped 0 bases and J dropped 3 bases, with 10 bases sitting between them. Per germline, CDR1 SGHRS and CDR2 YFSETQ.